These T cell receptor beta chains were read from a single sample in a study of blood T cells in healthy people across ages. One entry per CDR3 protein results from TCRdb running MiXCR on the 5' RACE reads. The top ten clones hold roughly 13% of a sample with 650,000 or so distinct CDR3 sequences, about 51% of them seen once. The sample was blood. The origin of the receptors is a woman aged 80 or over in good health. CDR3s include the opening cysteine and the closing phenylalanine or tryptophan. The order of the fields is V gene, clone size, D gene, J gene, CDR3 protein, CDR3 DNA. The D gene is left open where the match is weak. Size tells how often a clone was seen (once, few, many) or the class of an expanded clone, and some rows leave it out.

v_gene: TRBV27; abundance: .; d_gene: TRBD1; j_gene: TRBJ1-1; CDR3aa: CASSLPRTGGYTEAFF; CDR3nt: TGTGCCAGCAGTTTACCCCGTACAGGGGGATACACTGAAGCTTTCTTT
v_gene: TRBV3-1; abundance: .; d_gene: .; j_gene: TRBJ1-2; CDR3aa: CASSHLRGSLFYGYTF; CDR3nt: TGTGCCAGCAGCCACCTGAGGGGATCCCTCTTCTATGGCTACACCTTC
v_gene: TRBV10-3; abundance: many; d_gene: .; j_gene: TRBJ2-7; CDR3aa: CAIRLGDDYEQYF; CDR3nt: TGTGCCATCAGGTTAGGCGATGACTACGAGCAGTACTTC
v_gene: TRBV7-6; abundance: once; d_gene: .; j_gene: TRBJ2-7; CDR3aa: CAGSLYGSHEQYF; CDR3nt: TGTGCCGGCAGCTTATACGGGAGCCACGAGCAGTACTTC
v_gene: TRBV20-1; abundance: few; d_gene: TRBD1; j_gene: TRBJ1-6; CDR3aa: CSARDRPGTGGIINSYNSPLHF; CDR3nt: TGCAGTGCTAGAGATCGTCCCGGGACAGGGGGAATAATAAATTCCTATAATTCACCCCTCCACTTT
v_gene: TRBV12-3/TRBV12-4; abundance: .; d_gene: .; j_gene: TRBJ2-3; CDR3aa: CASSHVTGDTQYF; CDR3nt: TGTGCCAGCAGTCATGTGACTGGAGATACGCAGTATTTT
v_gene: TRBV2; abundance: .; d_gene: .; j_gene: TRBJ2-7; CDR3aa: CASRVGPSEQYF; CDR3nt: TGTGCCAGCAGGGTGGGGCCATCCGAGCAGTACTTC
v_gene: TRBV7-2; abundance: .; d_gene: TRBD2; j_gene: TRBJ2-4; CDR3aa: CASRIDAGVAKNIQYF; CDR3nt: TGTGCCAGCAGAATAGATGCGGGGGTAGCCAAAAACATTCAGTACTTC
v_gene: TRBV29-1; abundance: .; d_gene: .; j_gene: TRBJ2-5; CDR3aa: CSVRDLRTRSQETQYF; CDR3nt: TGCAGCGTGAGAGACCTCAGGACGAGATCCCAAGAGACCCAGTACTTC
v_gene: TRBV5-6; abundance: few; d_gene: TRBD1; j_gene: TRBJ2-2; CDR3aa: CASSLVGQGQTGELFF; CDR3nt: TGTGCCAGCAGCTTGGTTGGGCAGGGACAGACCGGGGAGCTGTTTTTT
v_gene: TRBV20-1; abundance: many; d_gene: .; j_gene: TRBJ1-2; CDR3aa: CSASDWKGYTF; CDR3nt: TGCAGTGCTTCCGACTGGAAAGGCTACACCTTC
v_gene: TRBV3-1; abundance: .; d_gene: .; j_gene: TRBJ2-3; CDR3aa: CASSQDGAGSGTQYF; CDR3nt: TGTGCCAGCAGCCAAGATGGGGCGGGGTCGGGTACGCAGTATTTT
v_gene: TRBV29-1; abundance: .; d_gene: .; j_gene: TRBJ2-3; CDR3aa: CSVVAGQPDTQYF; CDR3nt: TGCAGCGTTGTGGCGGGACAACCAGATACGCAGTATTTT
v_gene: TRBV7-2; abundance: many; d_gene: .; j_gene: TRBJ2-5; CDR3aa: CASSLRGGETQYF; CDR3nt: TGTGCCAGCAGCCTCAGAGGGGGAGAGACCCAGTACTTC
v_gene: TRBV4-1; abundance: many; d_gene: .; j_gene: TRBJ1-2; CDR3aa: CASSQGLGRNYGYTF; CDR3nt: TGCGCCAGCAGCCAAGGTCTAGGACGGAACTATGGCTACACCTTC
v_gene: TRBV10-3; abundance: .; d_gene: .; j_gene: TRBJ1-6; CDR3aa: CAISESQGGTMSSYNSPLHF; CDR3nt: TGTGCCATCAGTGAGTCGCAGGGCGGTACTATGAGCTCCTATAATTCACCCCTCCACTTT
v_gene: TRBV3-1; abundance: many; d_gene: .; j_gene: TRBJ2-7; CDR3aa: CASSQRVLADWYEQYF; CDR3nt: TGTGCCAGCAGCCAAAGGGTATTAGCGGATTGGTACGAGCAGTACTTC
v_gene: TRBV6-2/TRBV6-3; abundance: .; d_gene: .; j_gene: TRBJ2-5; CDR3aa: CASSYGQGYQETQYF; CDR3nt: TGTGCCAGCAGTTACGGCCAGGGGTACCAAGAGACCCAGTACTTC
v_gene: TRBV29-1; abundance: .; d_gene: .; j_gene: TRBJ1-1; CDR3aa: CSVGGYEAFF; CDR3nt: TGCAGCGTCGGAGGGTATGAAGCTTTCTTT
v_gene: TRBV6-5; abundance: many; d_gene: TRBD1; j_gene: TRBJ2-1; CDR3aa: CASSLGQGFNNEQFF; CDR3nt: TGTGCCAGCAGTTTAGGACAGGGCTTTAACAATGAGCAGTTCTTC
v_gene: TRBV27; abundance: many; d_gene: TRBD1; j_gene: TRBJ2-6; CDR3aa: CASSSWTGRSGANVLTF; CDR3nt: TGTGCCAGCAGTTCCTGGACAGGTCGATCTGGGGCCAACGTCCTGACTTTC
v_gene: TRBV7-3; abundance: few; d_gene: .; j_gene: TRBJ2-2; CDR3aa: CASSFSGSGELFF; CDR3nt: TGTGCCAGCAGCTTTTCAGGGTCGGGGGAGCTGTTTTTT
v_gene: TRBV5-1; abundance: .; d_gene: TRBD2; j_gene: TRBJ2-5; CDR3aa: CASSLEGLAEETQYF; CDR3nt: TGCGCCAGCAGCTTGGAGGGACTAGCAGAAGAGACCCAGTACTTC
v_gene: TRBV3-1; abundance: few; d_gene: TRBD2; j_gene: TRBJ2-3; CDR3aa: CASSQRGSGGATDTQYF; CDR3nt: TGTGCCAGCAGCCAACGTGGCAGCGGGGGGGCAACAGATACGCAGTATTTT
v_gene: TRBV10-3; abundance: .; d_gene: .; j_gene: TRBJ2-6; CDR3aa: CAISAGTGANVLTF; CDR3nt: TGTGCCATCAGTGCTGGGACCGGGGCCAACGTCCTGACTTTC
v_gene: TRBV7-2; abundance: .; d_gene: TRBD1; j_gene: TRBJ2-3; CDR3aa: CASSPALQGAGVQYF; CDR3nt: TGTGCCAGCAGCCCCGCACTACAGGGGGCAGGGGTGCAGTATTTT
v_gene: TRBV20-1; abundance: .; d_gene: TRBD2; j_gene: TRBJ2-3; CDR3aa: CSAIGLAKDTQYF; CDR3nt: TGCAGTGCCATAGGACTAGCCAAGGATACGCAGTATTTT
v_gene: TRBV30; abundance: few; d_gene: TRBD1; j_gene: TRBJ1-2; CDR3aa: CAWGTALYGYTF; CDR3nt: TGTGCCTGGGGGACAGCTCTCTATGGCTACACCTTC
v_gene: TRBV5-5; abundance: .; d_gene: .; j_gene: TRBJ1-5; CDR3aa: CASSLWGISNQPQHF; CDR3nt: TGTGCCAGCAGCCTATGGGGCATTAGCAATCAGCCCCAGCATTTT
v_gene: TRBV28; abundance: many; d_gene: .; j_gene: TRBJ2-7; CDR3aa: CASSGASYEQYF; CDR3nt: TGTGCCAGCAGTGGGGCCTCCTACGAGCAGTACTTC
v_gene: TRBV6-2/TRBV6-3; abundance: .; d_gene: TRBD2; j_gene: TRBJ2-1; CDR3aa: CASSFKIAGYNEQFF; CDR3nt: TGTGCCAGCAGTTTCAAAATAGCGGGTTACAATGAGCAGTTCTTC
v_gene: TRBV5-1; abundance: many; d_gene: TRBD2; j_gene: TRBJ2-1; CDR3aa: CAMRLALRQYYNEQFF; CDR3nt: TGCGCCATGCGACTAGCCCTCCGCCAATACTACAATGAGCAGTTCTTC
v_gene: TRBV5-1; abundance: .; d_gene: TRBD1; j_gene: TRBJ1-4; CDR3aa: CASSPGQGGSEKLFF; CDR3nt: TGCGCCAGCAGCCCAGGACAGGGGGGCAGTGAAAAACTGTTTTTT
v_gene: TRBV5-1; abundance: .; d_gene: .; j_gene: TRBJ2-7; CDR3aa: CASSLIAEAYEQYF; CDR3nt: TGCGCCAGCAGCCTCATAGCTGAGGCCTACGAGCAGTACTTC
v_gene: TRBV6-6; abundance: once; d_gene: TRBD1; j_gene: TRBJ2-7; CDR3aa: CASSPSPGQGVGEQYF; CDR3nt: TGTGCCAGCAGTCCATCGCCGGGACAGGGCGTAGGGGAGCAGTACTTC
v_gene: TRBV29-1; abundance: .; d_gene: .; j_gene: TRBJ2-1; CDR3aa: CSVMRNEQFF; CDR3nt: TGCAGCGTCATGAGGAATGAGCAGTTCTTC
v_gene: TRBV7-2; abundance: .; d_gene: TRBD2; j_gene: TRBJ2-3; CDR3aa: CASSLVGRGGWDTQYF; CDR3nt: TGTGCCAGCAGCTTAGTGGGGCGGGGGGGCTGGGATACGCAGTATTTT
v_gene: TRBV2; abundance: .; d_gene: TRBD2; j_gene: TRBJ2-1; CDR3aa: CAWWGGGYNEQFF; CDR3nt: TGTGCCTGGTGGGGCGGGGGCTACAATGAGCAGTTCTTC
v_gene: TRBV20-1; abundance: few; d_gene: TRBD2; j_gene: TRBJ2-3; CDR3aa: CNAGTSGVDTQYF; CDR3nt: TGCAATGCTGGAACTAGCGGGGTTGATACGCAGTATTTT
v_gene: TRBV12-3/TRBV12-4; abundance: .; d_gene: .; j_gene: TRBJ2-3; CDR3aa: CASSFQGLRTDTQYF; CDR3nt: TGTGCCAGCAGTTTTCAGGGGCTGCGCACAGATACGCAGTATTTT
v_gene: TRBV5-1; abundance: .; d_gene: .; j_gene: TRBJ2-1; CDR3aa: CASSLVEAGPYNEQFF; CDR3nt: TGCGCCAGCAGCTTGGTCGAGGCGGGCCCCTACAATGAGCAGTTCTTC
v_gene: TRBV4-1; abundance: .; d_gene: .; j_gene: TRBJ2-7; CDR3aa: CASSPALVRPGYEQYF; CDR3nt: TGCGCCAGCAGCCCCGCCCTTGTGCGGCCTGGCTACGAGCAGTACTTC
v_gene: TRBV15; abundance: .; d_gene: .; j_gene: TRBJ2-6; CDR3aa: CATSRDRVHSGANVLTF; CDR3nt: TGTGCCACCAGCAGAGACAGAGTTCACTCTGGGGCCAACGTCCTGACTTTC
v_gene: TRBV11-3; abundance: .; d_gene: TRBD1; j_gene: TRBJ2-5; CDR3aa: CTSSLRTGTETQYF; CDR3nt: TGTACCAGCAGCTTACGGACAGGGACTGAGACCCAGTACTTC
v_gene: TRBV15; abundance: many; d_gene: TRBD2; j_gene: TRBJ2-3; CDR3aa: CATSRRVSSGTDTQYF; CDR3nt: TGTGCCACCAGCAGACGCGTGAGTAGCGGGACAGATACGCAGTATTTT
v_gene: TRBV4-2; abundance: few; d_gene: TRBD2; j_gene: TRBJ2-7; CDR3aa: CASSQGGLLAESYEQYF; CDR3nt: TGTGCCAGCAGCCAGGGAGGTCTACTAGCGGAGTCGTACGAGCAGTACTTC
v_gene: TRBV20-1; abundance: .; d_gene: .; j_gene: TRBJ2-1; CDR3aa: CSARASDSSYNEQFF; CDR3nt: TGCAGTGCTAGAGCTAGCGATAGCTCCTACAATGAGCAGTTCTTC
v_gene: TRBV29-1; abundance: many; d_gene: .; j_gene: TRBJ2-1; CDR3aa: CSDLGVNEQFF; CDR3nt: TGCAGCGACCTAGGGGTCAATGAGCAGTTCTTC
v_gene: TRBV20-1; abundance: many; d_gene: .; j_gene: TRBJ2-4; CDR3aa: CSAVRAGAKNIQYF; CDR3nt: TGCAGTGCTGTGAGGGCAGGGGCCAAAAACATTCAGTACTTC
v_gene: TRBV20-1; abundance: few; d_gene: .; j_gene: TRBJ1-2; CDR3aa: CSAETGGGYTF; CDR3nt: TGCAGTGCGGAGACTGGGGGTGGCTACACCTTC
v_gene: TRBV3-1; abundance: .; d_gene: .; j_gene: TRBJ2-1; CDR3aa: CASSHSGTQGNEQFF; CDR3nt: TGTGCCAGCAGCCACTCCGGGACCCAAGGGAATGAGCAGTTCTTC
v_gene: TRBV7-2; abundance: .; d_gene: .; j_gene: TRBJ2-6; CDR3aa: CASSLDRANVLTF; CDR3nt: TGTGCCAGCAGCTTAGACAGGGCCAACGTCCTGACTTTC
v_gene: TRBV29-1; abundance: .; d_gene: TRBD2; j_gene: TRBJ2-2; CDR3aa: CSAGLENTGELFF; CDR3nt: TGCAGCGCCGGACTAGAAAACACCGGGGAGCTGTTTTTT
v_gene: TRBV18; abundance: many; d_gene: .; j_gene: TRBJ2-4; CDR3aa: CASSPASGSKNIQYF; CDR3nt: TGTGCCAGCTCACCCGCTTCGGGGTCCAAAAACATTCAGTACTTC